Shown below are 2 T cell receptor beta chains from a single sample sequenced in a study of blood T cell repertoires in COVID-19. TCRdb's table, derived via immunoSEQ multiplex PCR, lists solely in-frame clones and lacks some. The repertoire holds 150,000 to 180,000 clones, with 70% to 85% as singletons. The sample comprised peripheral blood. These receptor sequences come from a man aged 55 to 69 with COVID-19, enrolled during active disease.

The genes are TRBV7-9 and TRBJ1-2, with TRBD1 identical over 8 bases. V lost 4 bases to trimming and J lost 5 bases; unmatched junction nucleotides: 12. Germline CDR1 SEHNR, CDR2 FQNEAQ (reference sequence). There are 16 residues in the CDR3. In DNA form, the CDR3 reads TGTGCCAGCAGCTCTATCGGGACAGGCGAGAGGTATGGCTACACCTTC. Its protein is CASSSIGTGERYGYTF.

The chain couples TRBV6-1 to TRBJ1-2; maybe TRBD1 (6 bases). In germline, CDR1 is MNHNS, CDR2 SASEGT. This CDR3 region has 16 residues. Trimming removed 1 base from V and 4 bases from J, with 16 bases in between. The CDR3 sequence: CASSEGRLRGTYGYTF. Here the CDR3 DNA reads TGTGCCAGCAGTGAAGGACGATTGAGGGGGACCTATGGCTACACCTTC.